This T cell receptor beta chain was captured by sequencing in a study of early T cells in non-severe SARS-CoV-2 infection (dated by TCRdb to the early 2020s). For the wider study: Bulk RNA from unsorted whole blood was used for TCR sequencing, so alpha and beta chains could not be paired. The paper's findings and limits, for the study overall: VDJdb matching was skewed toward anti-spike CD8 responses and likely underestimated virus-specific expansions by missing private and CD4 specificities.

This was a case-control study nested in a cohort of healthcare workers in London, UK, who had nasopharyngeal swab PCR tests and blood samples taken every week. Between 23 and 31 March 2020, the week of the UK lockdown, healthcare workers were enrolled and then followed up weekly for as long as 16 weeks. From the cysteine through the phenylalanine, the CDR3 covers 17 amino acids. Only CDR3 DNA is held: 51 bases, read in frame from base 1. The germline V gene supplies CDR1 MNHNS and CDR2 SASEGT. V drops 7 bases and J drops 0 bases, leaving 16 bases in between. The library was built by means of 5' RACE. The sequencing machine was a NextSeq 500. The TCR library protocol attached unique molecular identifiers to individual cDNA molecules to correct for sequencing error and PCR bias. TCR alpha and beta chains were both sequenced, and the abundances of alpha and beta sequences in each sample were closely correlated with each other. The paper's processing steps were these. V gene, J gene and CDR3 annotation of TCR sequences was performed with Decombinator V4. TCRs were defined as expanded if a significant change between any two time points was detected under a Poisson model with p below 0.0001. TCR abundances were normalised to the total number of TCRs sequenced in each sample and reported as counts per million. TRAV1-2 paired with TRAJ12, TRAJ20 or TRAJ33 defined MAIT TCRs, while TRAV10 paired with TRAJ18 defined iNKT TCRs. VDJdb, accessed on 1 November 2021, was searched for TCRs annotated for CMV, EBV and SARS-CoV-2, and TCRs annotated for more than one antigen were excluded. The public sequencing data were trimmed at Q25 with fastp and processed into clonotypes with MiXCR by TCRdb, which kept only in-frame beta chains. Identical CDR3 proteins give one entry, which carries the most common genes and DNA. These V and J calls rely on TCRdb rather than the paper's analysis. Here the sample has about 90,000 distinct CDR3 sequences; less than 15% occur a single time. Approximately 4% of the sample comes from the top ten.

The sample holds a few counts of this clonotype. Its specific antigen is unknown. No much larger clone is present one base from it, and per-base qualities are unavailable. This clonotype was sampled from an adult who was a healthcare worker with PCR-confirmed SARS-CoV-2 infection or an uninfected control (not recorded which). The sequencing here drew on whole blood, taken at baseline. This chain is built from TRBV6-1 and TRBJ2-6, with TRBD1 tentatively as D gene (5 bases match). The CDR3 loop reads CASTLTARFSGANVLTF. In nucleotides, the sequence is TGTGCCAGCACCCTGACAGCCAGATTCTCTGGGGCCAACGTCCTGACTTTC.